Following are 27 T cell receptor beta chains from one sample sequenced in a study of blood T cell repertoires in COVID-19 (dated by TCRdb to 2018 to 2020). The library relied on the immunoSEQ multiplex PCR assay. TCRdb took this table from immuneACCESS and kept in-frame rearrangements with V and J called. Such tables lack part of the clones; where checked against another copy, unresolved V genes explain under half of the gap, and the rest is unexplained. The sample table contains some 340,000 clones; only one count was recorded for around nine tenths of them. The ten largest clonotypes hold 3% to 5% of the sample. Sample: PBMCs or T cells enriched from blood (not recorded which). The source is a woman aged 30 to 39 who had been exposed to COVID-19.

This chain uses TRBV6-5 with TRBJ1-2, with 12 nucleotides matching TRBD1. Trimming took 0 bases from V and 7 from J; bases not matched to a gene: 3. This CDR3 spans 15 amino acids. CDR1 is MNHEY, CDR2 SVGAGI, per germline. In DNA form, the CDR3 reads TGTGCCAGCAGTTACTCCGGGACAGGGGGCTTTGGCTACACCTTC. Translated, it gives CASSYSGTGGFGYTF.

V usage is TRBV7-8 and J usage is TRBJ1-1; D remains unclear. V lost 5 bases and J lost 7, with 11 bases in between. Germline V gives CDR1 SGHVS, CDR2 FQNEAQ. The CDR3 length is 12 residues. CDR3 region: CASSLVEREAFF. The CDR3 nucleotides read TGTGCCAGCAGCCTCGTGGAGCGTGAAGCTTTCTTT.

This sequence joins TRBV29-1 and TRBJ1-5; D perhaps matches TRBD1 (6 bases). The germline gives CDR1 SQVTM, CDR2 ANQGSEA. The CDR3 length is 13 residues. V was clipped by 4 bases and J by 5 bases, with 12 bases between them. The CDR3: CSVGVQGDQPQHF. The CDR3 coding sequence is TGCAGCGTTGGGGTACAGGGTGATCAGCCCCAGCATTTT.

The genes are TRBV9 and TRBJ2-5; TRBD1 aligns across 8 bases. The germline gives CDR1 SGDLS, CDR2 YYNGEE. The CDR3 is 15 residues long. With 4 bases clipped from V and 2 bases from J, the junction kept 7 bases outside the gene matches. In DNA, the CDR3 is TGTGCCAGCAGCTCCCGGGACAGGACACAAGAGACCCAGTACTTC. Translated: CASSSRDRTQETQYF.

The table lists this clone with a count of one. The chain recombines TRBV19 with TRBJ2-2; D is unresolved. Trimming took 2 bases from V and 8 from J, leaving 12 bases between them. The CDR3 loop spans 14 amino acids. Looked up from germline, CDR1 is LNHDA and CDR2 is SQIVND (reference sequence). In DNA form, the CDR3 reads TGTGCCAGTAGTATACATCCAAGAGGTGGGGAGCTGTTTTTT. Its translation is CASSIHPRGGELFF. Full variable domain (outside the CDR3, taken from reference TRBV19 and TRBJ2-2): DGGITQSPKYLFRKEGQNVTLSCEQNLNHDAMYWYRQDPGQGLRLIYYSQIVNDFQKGDIAEGYSVSREKKESFPLTVTSAQKNPTAFYLCASSIHPRGGELFFGEGSRLTVL.

The chain employs TRBV6-5 and TRBJ2-2; 9 bases align to TRBD1. The germline CDR1 and CDR2 sequences are MNHEY and SVGAGI. J was trimmed by 3 bases and V by 10 bases; bases with no gene match: 9. The CDR3 covers 15 residues. CDR3 DNA sequence: TGTGCCACCACACCCGGGACAGGGCACACCGGGGAGCTGTTTTTT. It encodes CATTPGTGHTGELFF.

This chain's CDR3 is CASSWGTLTEAFF. In DNA, the CDR3 is TGTGCCAGCAGTTGGGGGACTTTGACTGAAGCTTTCTTT. This chain uses TRBV6-5 with TRBJ1-1; D perhaps matches TRBD1 (5 bases). The V and J ends lost 4 bases and 5 bases respectively, with 11 bases between them. CDR1 is MNHEY, CDR2 SVGAGI, per germline. The CDR3 contains 13 residues.

The chain carries TRBV20-1 and TRBJ1-2; D is possibly TRBD1 (6 bases). The CDR3 is made up of 11 amino acids. Germline assignment: CDR1 DFQATT and CDR2 SNEGSKA (reference sequence). The CDR3 region is CIATQGTGYTF. CDR3 coding DNA: TGCATCGCGACCCAGGGGACGGGCTACACCTTC.

The V call is TRBV7-2, the J call TRBJ1-2; 12 nucleotides match TRBD1. Germline assignment: CDR1 SGHTA and CDR2 FQGNSA. J lost 6 bases, V lost 3 bases, and 2 bases had no gene match. CDR3 length equals 14 residues. The CDR3: CASSFRDRGHGYTF. The CDR3 DNA reads TGTGCCAGCAGCTTCCGGGACAGGGGGCATGGCTACACCTTC.

This chain connects TRBV7-9 to TRBJ2-5; TRBD2 aligns across 9 bases. The CDR3 covers 15 residues. CDR1 and CDR2 (germline): SEHNR, FQNEAQ (reference sequence). Trimming took 4 bases from V and 4 from J; bases not matched to a gene: 7. CDR3 sequence (DNA): TGTGCCAGCAGCTCGCGGGGGGGGCCCGGAGAGACCCAGTACTTC. Translated, it gives CASSSRGGPGETQYF.

V usage is TRBV7-9 and J usage is TRBJ1-4; TRBD1 agrees at 8 bases. Germline V lookup: CDR1 SEHNR, CDR2 FQNEAQ (reference sequence). The CDR3 spans 17 residues. Trimming cost V 4 bases and J 4 bases; bases outside gene matches: 11. CDR3 amino acids: CASSSSPGQEYNEKLFF. The CDR3 DNA follows: TGTGCCAGCAGCTCCAGCCCGGGACAGGAATATAATGAAAAACTGTTTTTT.

The chain couples TRBV7-2 to TRBJ2-3; D remains ambiguous. The V end was cut by 4 bases, the J end by 5 bases, with 10 bases between. The CDR3 totals 13 residues. Germline V CDR1 and CDR2: SGHTA, FQGNSA. The CDR3 spells CASSSPFRDTQYF. In nucleotides, the CDR3 is TGTGCCAGCAGCTCCCCTTTCCGAGATACGCAGTATTTT. Filled out from reference TRBV7-2 and TRBJ2-3, the complete variable domain reads GAGVSQSPSNKVTEKGKDVELRCDPISGHTALYWYRQSLGQGLEFLIYFQGNSAPDKSGLPSDRFSAERTGGSVSTLTIQRTQQEDSAVYLCASSSPFRDTQYFGPGTRLTVL.

The chain has TRBV5-1 and TRBJ2-6, with D possibly TRBD2 on 6 matching bases. The V end lost 2 bases, the J end lost 0 bases, and 18 bases lay between the germline ends. The CDR3 extends over 19 amino acids. Germline V CDR1 and CDR2: SGHRS, YFSETQ. The CDR3 region is CASSFGAGRLSSGANVLTF. The CDR3 region has the DNA TGCGCCAGCAGCTTTGGGGCGGGACGTCTAAGCTCTGGGGCCAACGTCCTGACTTTC.

The chain employs TRBV7-2 and TRBJ2-7; perhaps TRBD2 as D (5 bases). V shed 1 base and J shed 2 bases, with 12 bases lying between them. Germline lookup yields CDR1 SGHTA and CDR2 FQGNSA. The CDR3 length is 15 residues. CDR3 bases: TGTGCCAGCAGCTTAGGTACCGCGGGTACCTACGAGCAGTACTTC. It yields the protein CASSLGTAGTYEQYF.

The chain links TRBV11-2 to TRBJ1-6; D remains unclear. CDR3 length: 15 amino acids. V was shortened by 1 base and J by 7 bases, with 11 bases between the two germline ends. Germline V lookup: CDR1 SGHAT, CDR2 FQNNGV. The chain's CDR3 is CASSLVWAANSPLHF. CDR3 coding DNA: TGTGCCAGCAGCTTAGTGTGGGCAGCCAATTCACCCCTCCACTTT.

This clone was recorded only once. The genes are TRBV9 and TRBJ2-7, with D uncertain. There are 11 residues in the CDR3. Deletions cut 7 bases from V and 1 base from J, with 6 bases between. The germline gives CDR1 SGDLS, CDR2 YYNGEE. This CDR3 is CASAESYEQYF. The CDR3 DNA follows: TGTGCCAGCGCAGAATCCTACGAGCAGTACTTC. Using reference TRBV9 and TRBJ2-7 for the parts outside the CDR3, the full variable domain is DSGVTQTPKHLITATGQRVTLRCSPRSGDLSVYWYQQSLDQGLQFLIQYYNGEERAKGNILERFSAQQFPDLHSELNLSSLELGDSALYFCASAESYEQYFGPGTRLTVT.

The chain recombines TRBV6-4 with TRBJ2-1; unclear D gene. Germline V lookup: CDR1 MRHNA, CDR2 SNTAGT. The CDR3 is 18 residues long. The V end lost 4 bases, the J end lost 9 bases, and 28 bases lay between the germline ends. The CDR3 DNA reads as TGTGCCAGCAGTGTAAGGAGTTTCGAGGCCGGTTTATCCAGTGAGCAGTTCTTC. Translated: CASSVRSFEAGLSSEQFF.

This chain links TRBV5-5 with TRBJ2-6; D is perhaps TRBD1 (6 bases). The CDR3 is 15 amino acids. Germline values: CDR1 SGHKS, CDR2 YYEKEE (reference sequence). Trimming stripped 0 bases from V and 6 bases from J, with 10 bases between. CDR3 sequence (DNA): TGTGCCAGCAGCTTGGTGCAGGGGCAGGCCAACGTCCTGACTTTC. Residues: CASSLVQGQANVLTF.

This chain joins TRBV4-3 and TRBJ2-1; D not resolved. V was pared by 0 bases and J by 6 bases, with 9 bases between. CDR1 is LGHNA, CDR2 YSLEER, per germline. The CDR3 is made up of 14 amino acids. The CDR3 here is CASSQESYRNEQFF. In DNA form, the CDR3 reads TGCGCCAGCAGCCAAGAGTCGTATCGCAATGAGCAGTTCTTC.

The chain links TRBV2 to TRBJ2-4, with D uncertain. Germline CDR1 reads SNHLY; CDR2 reads FYNNEI. The CDR3 sequence is 13 residues long. Trimming shortened V by 6 bases and J by 6 bases, and 12 bases separated the two germline ends. CDR3 in amino acids: CASRRFGGNIQYF. The DNA for the CDR3 is TGTGCCAGCAGACGCTTCGGCGGAAACATTCAGTACTTC.

This chain joins TRBV5-6 and TRBJ2-7; 9 bases line up with TRBD1. The CDR3 totals 15 residues. Germline V gene lookup returns CDR1 SGHDT and CDR2 YYEEEE. The ends lost 3 bases at V and 4 bases at J; junction bases unmatched: 8. The chain's CDR3 is CASSSGDRDKYEQYF. Written as DNA, the CDR3 is TGTGCCAGCAGCTCGGGGGACAGGGACAAGTACGAGCAGTACTTC.

This chain links TRBV21-1 with TRBJ1-6; the table's D call TRBD1 went unverified against the DNA. TRBV21-1 is annotated as a pseudogene. There are 15 residues in the CDR3. This CDR3 is CASSYTTGLSGPLHF. In DNA, the CDR3 is TGTGCCAGCAGCTACACTACAGGGTTGAGTGGGCCCCTCCACTTT.

The V and J genes are TRBV5-4 and TRBJ2-5; 8 bases are a match to TRBD2. The CDR3 is made up of 16 amino acids. In germline, CDR1 is SGHNT, CDR2 YYREEE (reference sequence). The junction had 9 bases not matched to a gene; V was cut back by 0 bases and J by 5 bases. Here the CDR3 DNA reads TGTGCCAGCAGCTTGGGTGGGGCGGGGGGCTATGAGACCCAGTACTTC. Its protein product is CASSLGGAGGYETQYF.

This clone was seen a single time. The chain couples TRBV7-2 to TRBJ2-7; 12 positions agree with TRBD2. The CDR3 length is 16 residues. Germline-derived CDR1 and CDR2 are SGHTA and FQGNSA. The V segment lost 5 bases and the J segment 0 bases; nucleotides outside the gene matches: 5. This chain's CDR3 is CASSLGLAGSSYEQYF. In nucleotides, the CDR3 is TGTGCCAGCAGCCTAGGACTAGCGGGGAGCTCCTACGAGCAGTACTTC.

The chain uses TRBV10-3 and TRBJ1-2, with 7 bases that match TRBD1. Germline trimming cut 0 bases from V and 4 bases from J; bases unmatched to any gene: 2. This CDR3 has 14 residues. Per the germline V gene, CDR1 is ENHRY and CDR2 is SYGVKD. The CDR3 DNA is TGTGCCATCAGTGAGTCGAGGACAGGCTATGGCTACACCTTC. It encodes CAISESRTGYGYTF.

The J gene is TRBJ1-3, the V gene TRBV19, with a possible D match to TRBD1 (6 bases). V was cut by 4 bases and J by 5 bases, with 15 bases left in between. This CDR3 is built from 15 residues. Germline V gives CDR1 LNHDA, CDR2 SQIVND (reference sequence). The CDR3, as DNA: TGTGCCAGTAGTACCGGGCTGACAGGACGAAACACCATATATTTT. Translated: CASSTGLTGRNTIYF.

The chain joins TRBV7-9 to TRBJ2-1; the match to TRBD1 covers 7 bases. The CDR3 is 13 residues long. Trimming cost V 1 base and J 8 bases; bases outside gene matches: 2. Germline lookup yields CDR1 SEHNR and CDR2 FQNEAQ (reference sequence). The CDR3 DNA follows: TGTGCCAGCAGCTTAGGAGGGGGCGATGAGCAGTTCTTC. It is translated as CASSLGGGDEQFF.